The present entry profiles one TCR beta chain with its context. Full-length variable regions came from constant-region reverse primers plus semi-nested Nested Universal Primer A PCR. TCRdb fed the 5' RACE reads into MiXCR, producing one record per CDR3 protein. This table holds roughly 42,000 distinct CDR3 sequences, approximately 22% found once. Cells sorted as Tregs were CD4+, CD25+ and CD127-/low. This CDR3 region has 19 residues. The germline gives CDR1 WNHNN, CDR2 SYGVQD (reference sequence). Deletions cut 0 bases from V and 0 bases from J, with 18 bases between. The V and J genes are TRBV10-1 and TRBJ2-1, with a weak D call TRBD1 (6 bases). The sequencing sample was made of Tregs sorted from blood. The sequence derives from a female donor with breast cancer. CDR3 in amino acids: CASSESGQGFFRSYNEQFF. The CDR3 bases are TGCGCCAGCAGTGAGTCGGGACAAGGCTTCTTTCGCTCCTACAATGAGCAGTTCTTC.